The subject of this entry is one T cell receptor (beta chain). This sample is part of a study of T-cell reconstitution after alpha-beta-depleted transplantation in children. Germline-derived CDR1 and CDR2 are SQVTM and ANQGSEA. V shed 4 bases and J shed 5 bases, with 12 bases lying between them. CDR3 length equals 12 residues. During its preparation, the TCRbeta library received unique molecular identifiers. Each CDR3 protein gets one entry after TCRdb re-called the PCR reads with MiXCR. The data hold a few hundred thousand distinct CDR3 sequences, with 20% to 30% observed a single time. The receptor was isolated from a male patient under 18 who had a stem cell transplant for acute lymphoblastic leukemia, so the T cells may come from the graft donor. V is TRBV29-1 and J is TRBJ2-7; D not resolved. Sequenced material: PBMCs, mostly from graft donor cells, taken 180 days after TCRalphabeta/CD19-depleted stem cell transplant. CDR3: CSVVGVGNEQYF. The CDR3 DNA reads TGCAGCGTTGTTGGAGTCGGCAACGAGCAGTACTTC.